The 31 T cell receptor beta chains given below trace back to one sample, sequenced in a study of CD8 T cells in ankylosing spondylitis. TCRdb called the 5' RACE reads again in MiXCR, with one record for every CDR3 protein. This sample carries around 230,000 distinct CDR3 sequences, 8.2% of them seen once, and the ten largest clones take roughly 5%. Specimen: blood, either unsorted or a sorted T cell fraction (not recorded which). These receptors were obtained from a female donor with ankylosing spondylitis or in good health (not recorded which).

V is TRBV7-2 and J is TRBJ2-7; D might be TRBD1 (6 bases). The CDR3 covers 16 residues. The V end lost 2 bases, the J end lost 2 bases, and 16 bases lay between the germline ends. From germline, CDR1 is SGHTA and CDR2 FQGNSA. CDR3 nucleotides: TGTGCCAGCAGCTTATCTACCAGACAGGCCGCCTACGAGCAGTACTTC. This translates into CASSLSTRQAAYEQYF.

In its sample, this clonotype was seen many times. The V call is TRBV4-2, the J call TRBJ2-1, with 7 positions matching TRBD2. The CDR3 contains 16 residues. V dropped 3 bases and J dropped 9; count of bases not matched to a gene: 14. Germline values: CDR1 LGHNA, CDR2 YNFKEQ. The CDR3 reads CASSQLKTAGEVEQFF. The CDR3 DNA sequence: TGTGCCAGCAGCCAGCTGAAGACGGCGGGAGAAGTTGAGCAGTTCTTC.

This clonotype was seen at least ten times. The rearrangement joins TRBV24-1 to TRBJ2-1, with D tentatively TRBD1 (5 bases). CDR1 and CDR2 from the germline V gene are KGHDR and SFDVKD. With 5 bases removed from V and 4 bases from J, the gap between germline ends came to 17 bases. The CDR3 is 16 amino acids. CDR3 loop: CATSGNRRGAYNEQFF. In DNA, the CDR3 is TGTGCCACCAGTGGTAACAGGCGTGGGGCGTACAATGAGCAGTTCTTC.

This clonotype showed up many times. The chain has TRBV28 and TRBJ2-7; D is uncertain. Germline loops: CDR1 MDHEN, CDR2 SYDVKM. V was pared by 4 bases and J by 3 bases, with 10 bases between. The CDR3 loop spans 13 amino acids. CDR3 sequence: CASSSDNYYEQYF. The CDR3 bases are TGTGCCAGCAGTTCCGACAACTACTACGAGCAGTACTTC.

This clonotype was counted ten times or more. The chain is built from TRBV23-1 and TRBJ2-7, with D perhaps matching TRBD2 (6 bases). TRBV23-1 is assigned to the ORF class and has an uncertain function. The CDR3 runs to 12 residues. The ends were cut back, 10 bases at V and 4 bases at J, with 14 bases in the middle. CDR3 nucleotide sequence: TGCGCCAACCGGGACTGGCTTTACGAGCAGTACTTC. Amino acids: CANRDWLYEQYF.

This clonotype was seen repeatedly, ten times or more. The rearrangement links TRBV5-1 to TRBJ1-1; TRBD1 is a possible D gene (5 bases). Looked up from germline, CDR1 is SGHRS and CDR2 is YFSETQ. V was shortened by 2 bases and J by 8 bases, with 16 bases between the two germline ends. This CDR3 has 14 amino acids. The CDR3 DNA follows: TGCGCCAGCAGCTTCCCCGGGGGGGACGGGGAAGCTTTCTTT. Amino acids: CASSFPGGDGEAFF.

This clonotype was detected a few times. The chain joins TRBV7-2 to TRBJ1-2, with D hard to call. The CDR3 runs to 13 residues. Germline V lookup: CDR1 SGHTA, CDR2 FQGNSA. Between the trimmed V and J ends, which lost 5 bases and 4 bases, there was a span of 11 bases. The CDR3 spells CASSPSAGYGYTF. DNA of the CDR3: TGTGCCAGCAGCCCCTCGGCAGGCTATGGCTACACCTTC.

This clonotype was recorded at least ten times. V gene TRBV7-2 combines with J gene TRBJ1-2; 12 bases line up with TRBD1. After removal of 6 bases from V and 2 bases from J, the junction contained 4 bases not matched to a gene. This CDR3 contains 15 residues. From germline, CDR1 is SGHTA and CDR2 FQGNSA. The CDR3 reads CASRTGTGGNYGYTF. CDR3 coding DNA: TGTGCCAGCAGAACCGGGACAGGGGGCAACTATGGCTACACCTTC.

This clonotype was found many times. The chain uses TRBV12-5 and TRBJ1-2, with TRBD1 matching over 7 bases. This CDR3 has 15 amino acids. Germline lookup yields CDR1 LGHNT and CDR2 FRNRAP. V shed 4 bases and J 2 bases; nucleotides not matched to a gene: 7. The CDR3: CASGSNRGPNYGYTF. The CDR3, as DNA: TGTGCTAGTGGTTCAAACAGGGGACCAAACTATGGCTACACCTTC.

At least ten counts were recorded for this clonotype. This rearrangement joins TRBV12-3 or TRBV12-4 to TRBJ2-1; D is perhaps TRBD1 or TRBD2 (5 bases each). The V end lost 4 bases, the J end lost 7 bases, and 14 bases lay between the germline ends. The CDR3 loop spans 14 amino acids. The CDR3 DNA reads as TGTGCCAGCAGTTCGGGCCAAGGGGAGAATGAGCAGTTCTTC. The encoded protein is CASSSGQGENEQFF.

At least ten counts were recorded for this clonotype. In DNA, the CDR3 is TGCAGCGTTGTTGGATCCACCCGCGAGCAGTACTTC. Residues: CSVVGSTREQYF. The chain links TRBV29-1 to TRBJ2-7; D remains ambiguous. The V gene lost 4 bases and the J gene lost 6 bases, with 13 bases spanning the gap. Germline V gene sequence: CDR1 SQVTM, CDR2 ANQGSEA. This CDR3 is built from 12 residues.

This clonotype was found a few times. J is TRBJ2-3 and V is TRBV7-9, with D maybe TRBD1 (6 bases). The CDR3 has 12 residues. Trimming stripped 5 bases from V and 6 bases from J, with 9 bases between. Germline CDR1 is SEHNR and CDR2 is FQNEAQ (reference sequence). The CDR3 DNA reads TGTGCCAGCAGCGACCAGGGGGATACGCAGTATTTT. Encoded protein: CASSDQGDTQYF.

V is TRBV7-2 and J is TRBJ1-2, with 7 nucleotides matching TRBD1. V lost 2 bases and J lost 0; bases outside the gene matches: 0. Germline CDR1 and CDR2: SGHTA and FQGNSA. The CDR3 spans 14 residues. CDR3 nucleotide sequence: TGTGCCAGCAGCTTACAGGGGGCTAACTATGGCTACACCTTC. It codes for CASSLQGANYGYTF.

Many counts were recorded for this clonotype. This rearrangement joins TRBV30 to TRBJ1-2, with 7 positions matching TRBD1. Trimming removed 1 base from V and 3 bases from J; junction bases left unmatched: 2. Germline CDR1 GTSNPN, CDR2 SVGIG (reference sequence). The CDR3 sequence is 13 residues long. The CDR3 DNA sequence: TGTGCCTGGAGTGACGGGACAGACTATGGCTACACCTTC. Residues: CAWSDGTDYGYTF.

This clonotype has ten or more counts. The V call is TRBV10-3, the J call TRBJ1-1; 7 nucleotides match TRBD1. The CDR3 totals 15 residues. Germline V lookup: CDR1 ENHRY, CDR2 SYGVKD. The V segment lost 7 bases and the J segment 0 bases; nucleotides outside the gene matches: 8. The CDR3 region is CAIIGGQQMNTEAFF. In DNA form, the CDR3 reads TGTGCCATCATCGGGGGACAGCAAATGAACACTGAAGCTTTCTTT.

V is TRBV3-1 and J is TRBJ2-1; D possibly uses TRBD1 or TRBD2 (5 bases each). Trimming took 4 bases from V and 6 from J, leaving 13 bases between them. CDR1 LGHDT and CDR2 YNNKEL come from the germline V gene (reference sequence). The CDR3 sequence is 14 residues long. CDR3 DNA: TGTGCCAGCAGCCCGGGACCCACACGCAATGAGCAGTTCTTC. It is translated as CASSPGPTRNEQFF.

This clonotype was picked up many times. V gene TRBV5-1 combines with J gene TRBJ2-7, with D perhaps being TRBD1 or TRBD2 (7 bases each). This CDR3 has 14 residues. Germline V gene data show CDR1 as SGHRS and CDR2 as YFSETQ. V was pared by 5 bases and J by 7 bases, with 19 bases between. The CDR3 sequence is CASSFNSGTDEQYF. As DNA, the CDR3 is TGCGCCAGCAGTTTCAACAGCGGGACAGATGAGCAGTACTTC.

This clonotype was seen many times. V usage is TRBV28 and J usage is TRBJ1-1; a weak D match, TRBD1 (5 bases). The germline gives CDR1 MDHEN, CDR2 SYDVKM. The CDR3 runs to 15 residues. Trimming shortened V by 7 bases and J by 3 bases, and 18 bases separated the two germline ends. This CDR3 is CASNPVGGLDTEAFF. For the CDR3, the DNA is TGTGCCAGCAACCCGGTGGGGGGACTCGACACTGAAGCTTTCTTT. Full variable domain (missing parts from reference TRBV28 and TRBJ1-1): DVKVTQSSRYLVKRTGEKVFLECVQDMDHENMFWYRQDPGLGLRLIYFSYDVKMKEKGDIPEGYSVSREKKERFSLILESASTNQTSMYLCASNPVGGLDTEAFFGQGTRLTVV.

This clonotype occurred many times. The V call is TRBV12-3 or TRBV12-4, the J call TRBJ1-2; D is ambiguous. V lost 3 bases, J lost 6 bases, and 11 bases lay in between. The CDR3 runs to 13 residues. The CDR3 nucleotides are TGTGCCAGCAGTTTTGGGGTAGGAAATGGCTACACCTTC. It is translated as CASSFGVGNGYTF.

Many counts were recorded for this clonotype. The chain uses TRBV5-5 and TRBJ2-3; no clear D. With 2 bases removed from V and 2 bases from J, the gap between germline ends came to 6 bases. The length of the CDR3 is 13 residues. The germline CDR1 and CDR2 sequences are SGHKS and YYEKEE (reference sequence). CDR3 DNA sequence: TGTGCCAGCAGCTTTTCCACCACAGATACGCAGTATTTT. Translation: CASSFSTTDTQYF.

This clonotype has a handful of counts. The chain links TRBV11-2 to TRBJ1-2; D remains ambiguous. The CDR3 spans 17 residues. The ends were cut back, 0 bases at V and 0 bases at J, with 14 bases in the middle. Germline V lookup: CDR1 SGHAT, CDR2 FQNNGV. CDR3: CASSLDLLVYANYGYTF. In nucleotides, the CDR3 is TGTGCCAGCAGCTTAGATCTACTGGTCTATGCTAACTATGGCTACACCTTC.

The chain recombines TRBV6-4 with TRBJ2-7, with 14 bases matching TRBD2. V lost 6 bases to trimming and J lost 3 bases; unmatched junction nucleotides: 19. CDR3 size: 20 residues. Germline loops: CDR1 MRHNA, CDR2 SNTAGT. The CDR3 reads CASRDATGPGTSGSYYEQYF. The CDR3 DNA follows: TGTGCCAGCAGAGACGCCACCGGGCCCGGGACTAGCGGGAGTTACTACGAGCAGTACTTC.

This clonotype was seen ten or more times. The CDR3 loop is CASSQAGLDEQYF. The CDR3, as DNA: TGTGCCAGCAGCCAAGCGGGATTAGACGAGCAGTACTTC. J is TRBJ2-7 and V is TRBV3-1; possible D gene TRBD2, 5 bases. Trimming left V 1 base short and J 5 bases short, with 9 bases between. The CDR3 is 13 residues long. Per the germline V gene, CDR1 is LGHDT and CDR2 is YNNKEL (reference sequence).

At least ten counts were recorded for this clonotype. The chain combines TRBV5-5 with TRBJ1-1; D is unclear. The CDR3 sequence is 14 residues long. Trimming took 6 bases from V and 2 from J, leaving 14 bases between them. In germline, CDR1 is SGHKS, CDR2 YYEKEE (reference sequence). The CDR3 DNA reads TGTGCCAGCACCCCGGGCCTGGAAAACACTGAAGCTTTCTTT. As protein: CASTPGLENTEAFF.

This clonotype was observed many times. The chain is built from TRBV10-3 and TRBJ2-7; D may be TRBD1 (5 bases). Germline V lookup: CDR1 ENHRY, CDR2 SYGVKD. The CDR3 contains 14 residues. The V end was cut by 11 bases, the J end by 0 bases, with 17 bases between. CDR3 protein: CASRAGQVSYEQYF. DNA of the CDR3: TGTGCCTCCCGGGCAGGGCAGGTCTCCTACGAGCAGTACTTC.

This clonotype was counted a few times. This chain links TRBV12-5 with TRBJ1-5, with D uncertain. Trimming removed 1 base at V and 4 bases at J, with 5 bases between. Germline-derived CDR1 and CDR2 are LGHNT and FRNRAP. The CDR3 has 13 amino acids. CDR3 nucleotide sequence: TGTGCTAGTGGTTTGGGACGAAATCAGCCCCAGCATTTT. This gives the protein CASGLGRNQPQHF.

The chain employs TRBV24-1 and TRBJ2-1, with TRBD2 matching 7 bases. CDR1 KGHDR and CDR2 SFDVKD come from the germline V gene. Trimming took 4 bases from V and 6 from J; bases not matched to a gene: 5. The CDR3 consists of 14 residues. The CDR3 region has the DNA TGTGCCACCAGTGACCCCTGGACTAGCAATGAGCAGTTCTTC. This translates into CATSDPWTSNEQFF.

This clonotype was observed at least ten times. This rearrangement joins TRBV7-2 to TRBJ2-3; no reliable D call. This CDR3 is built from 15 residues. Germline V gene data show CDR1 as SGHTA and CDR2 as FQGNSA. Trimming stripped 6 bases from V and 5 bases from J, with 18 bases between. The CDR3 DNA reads TGTGCCAGCAGGAACCGGGCCCGGTGGGGAGATACGCAGTATTTT. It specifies CASRNRARWGDTQYF.

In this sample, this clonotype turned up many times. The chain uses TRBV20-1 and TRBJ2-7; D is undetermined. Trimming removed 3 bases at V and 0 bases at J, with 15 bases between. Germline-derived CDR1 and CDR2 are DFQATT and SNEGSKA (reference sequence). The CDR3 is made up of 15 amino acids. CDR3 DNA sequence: TGCAGTGCTAGGAGCTCGGCCCTGAGCTCCTACGAGCAGTACTTC. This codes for CSARSSALSSYEQYF.

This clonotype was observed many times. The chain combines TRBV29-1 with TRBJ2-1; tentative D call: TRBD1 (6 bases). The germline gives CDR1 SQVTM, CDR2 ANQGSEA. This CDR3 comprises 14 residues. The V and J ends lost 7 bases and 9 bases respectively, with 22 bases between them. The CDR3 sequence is CSGCPGQSYGEQFF. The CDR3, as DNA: TGCAGCGGCTGCCCAGGACAGAGCTATGGTGAGCAGTTCTTC.

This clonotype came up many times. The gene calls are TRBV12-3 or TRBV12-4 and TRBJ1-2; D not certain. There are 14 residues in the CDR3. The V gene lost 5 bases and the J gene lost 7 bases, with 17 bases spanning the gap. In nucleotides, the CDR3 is TGTGCCAGCAGTGTCAGGACGGGCGTCTTTGGCTACACCTTC. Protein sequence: CASSVRTGVFGYTF.